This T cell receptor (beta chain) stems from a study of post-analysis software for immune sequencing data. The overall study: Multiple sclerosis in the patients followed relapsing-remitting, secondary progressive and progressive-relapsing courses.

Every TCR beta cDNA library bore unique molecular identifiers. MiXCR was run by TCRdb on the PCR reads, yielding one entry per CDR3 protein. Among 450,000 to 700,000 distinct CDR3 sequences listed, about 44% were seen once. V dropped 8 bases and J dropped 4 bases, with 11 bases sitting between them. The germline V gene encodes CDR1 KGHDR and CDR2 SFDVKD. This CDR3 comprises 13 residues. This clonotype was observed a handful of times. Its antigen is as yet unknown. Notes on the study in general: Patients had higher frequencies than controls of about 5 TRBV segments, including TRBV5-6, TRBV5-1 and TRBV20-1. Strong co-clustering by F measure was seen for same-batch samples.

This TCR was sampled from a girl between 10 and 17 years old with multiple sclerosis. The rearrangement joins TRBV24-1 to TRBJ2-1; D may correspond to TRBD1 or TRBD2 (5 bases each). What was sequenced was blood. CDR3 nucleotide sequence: TGTGCCACCACCAGGGAGCCATACAATGAGCAGTTCTTC. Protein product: CATTREPYNEQFF.